These 14 T cell receptor beta chains were sequenced from one sample in a study of monozygotic twins with inflammatory bowel disease (dated by TCRdb to about 2019). The library was generated by 5' RACE. Data came from an Illumina HiSeq 2500. TCRdb reprocessed the raw reads; every CDR3 protein sequence is a single record, and DNA is not supplied. The sample's own table lists a few hundred thousand distinct CDR3 sequences. Of the sample, 2% to 2.5% is held by the ten largest clones. Material: blood. The receptors were gathered from a human donor with ulcerative colitis or Crohn's disease, or a healthy co-twin of an affected twin (not recorded which).

This chain links TRBV12-5 with TRBJ2-1; the TRBD1 assignment by TCRdb is unverifiable without DNA. The CDR3 extends over 15 amino acids. In germline, CDR1 is LGHNT, CDR2 FRNRAP. The CDR3: CASASGQSSYNEQFF.

The gene calls are TRBV4-1 and TRBJ2-3; TCRdb's assignment of TRBD2 cannot be checked, as there is no DNA. The CDR3 contains 18 residues. CDR1 and CDR2 (germline): MGHRA, YSYEKL. The CDR3 reads CASSQEGGTSGRAGTQYF.

The genes are TRBV5-6 and TRBJ1-4. Germline-derived CDR1 and CDR2 are SGHDT and YYEEEE. The length of the CDR3 is 14 residues. The chain's CDR3 is CASSLSPGSEKLFF. Variable domain in full (rest from reference TRBV5-6 and TRBJ1-4): DAGVTQSPTHLIKTRGQQVTLRCSPKSGHDTVSWYQQALGQGPQFIFQYYEEEERQRGNFPDRFSGHQFPNYSSELNVNALLLGDSALYLCASSLSPGSEKLFFGSGTQLSVL.

CDR3 region: CASSLYGGVPEAFF. The chain couples TRBV5-5 to TRBJ1-1; the D call of TRBD1 rests on TCRdb alone, since no DNA is present to check it. Germline CDR1 and CDR2: SGHKS and YYEKEE (reference sequence). This CDR3 comprises 14 residues.

V and J are TRBV11-2 and TRBJ2-2; the TCRdb D gene call, TRBD1, has no DNA to confirm it. This CDR3 comprises 14 residues. Looked up from germline, CDR1 is SGHAT and CDR2 is FQNNGV. The CDR3: CASSWDRGTGELFF.

This chain joins TRBV20-1 and TRBJ2-3; TCRdb indicates TRBD2, and absent DNA this call remains unverified. CDR3 length equals 13 residues. The germline gives CDR1 DFQATT, CDR2 SNEGSKA (reference sequence). The CDR3 loop is CSANYRSTDTQYF.

The gene calls are TRBV2 and TRBJ2-7; TCRdb's assignment of TRBD1 cannot be checked, as there is no DNA. CDR1 and CDR2 (germline): SNHLY, FYNNEI. The CDR3 is made up of 12 amino acids. The CDR3 here is CASSYRDYEQYF.

This chain uses TRBV29-1 with TRBJ1-2; TCRdb's assignment of TRBD1 cannot be checked, as there is no DNA. The CDR3 extends over 14 amino acids. Looked up from germline, CDR1 is SQVTM and CDR2 is ANQGSEA. This CDR3 reads CSVSTSGANYGYTF.

This chain joins TRBV5-1 and TRBJ2-1; checking the TCRdb D call of TRBD2 is not possible without DNA. CDR3 length equals 16 residues. The germline V gene encodes CDR1 SGHRS and CDR2 YFSETQ. The CDR3 sequence: CASSLGAGGVRDEQFF.

V gene TRBV29-1 combines with J gene TRBJ1-5; TCRdb calls TRBD1, which cannot be checked without DNA. CDR1 is SQVTM and CDR2 is ANQGSEA in the germline V gene. The CDR3 loop spans 15 amino acids. The CDR3 reads CSVGGHPGGNQPQHF.

V usage is TRBV12-3 or TRBV12-4 and J usage is TRBJ1-5; TCRdb indicates TRBD1, and absent DNA this call remains unverified. The CDR3 has 14 amino acids. CDR3 loop: CASSFGGLGQPQHF.

The CDR3 sequence is CASSFDGGSTDTQYF. The J gene is TRBJ2-3, the V gene TRBV11-2. This CDR3 is built from 15 residues. Germline V CDR1 and CDR2: SGHAT, FQNNGV.

The gene calls are TRBV25-1 and TRBJ1-6; TCRdb's D gene call, TRBD1, goes unchecked for lack of DNA. Germline lookup yields CDR1 MGHDK and CDR2 SYGVNS. This CDR3 is built from 15 residues. CDR3 region: CASSESTGLGSPLHF.

The chain recombines TRBV14 with TRBJ2-7; absent DNA, TCRdb's TRBD2 call cannot be checked. Germline-derived CDR1 and CDR2 are SGHDN and FVKESK. The CDR3 consists of 17 residues. CDR3 in amino acids: CASSQDRVLAQPYEQYF.